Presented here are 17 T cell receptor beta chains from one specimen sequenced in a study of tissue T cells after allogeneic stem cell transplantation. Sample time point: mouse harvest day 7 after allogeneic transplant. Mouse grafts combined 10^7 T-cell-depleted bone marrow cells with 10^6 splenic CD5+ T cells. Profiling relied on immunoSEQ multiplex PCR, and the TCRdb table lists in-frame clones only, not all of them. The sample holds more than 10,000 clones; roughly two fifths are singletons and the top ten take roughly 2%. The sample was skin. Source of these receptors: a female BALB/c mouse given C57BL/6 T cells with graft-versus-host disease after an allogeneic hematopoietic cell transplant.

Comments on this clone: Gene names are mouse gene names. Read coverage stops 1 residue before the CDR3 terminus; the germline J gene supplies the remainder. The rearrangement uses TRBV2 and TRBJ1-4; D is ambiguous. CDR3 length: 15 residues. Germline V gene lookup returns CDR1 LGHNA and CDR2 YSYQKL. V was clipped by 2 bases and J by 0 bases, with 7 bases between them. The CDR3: CASSQTQISNERLFF. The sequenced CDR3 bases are TGTGCCAGCAGCCAAACACAGATTTCCAACGAAAGATTATTT.

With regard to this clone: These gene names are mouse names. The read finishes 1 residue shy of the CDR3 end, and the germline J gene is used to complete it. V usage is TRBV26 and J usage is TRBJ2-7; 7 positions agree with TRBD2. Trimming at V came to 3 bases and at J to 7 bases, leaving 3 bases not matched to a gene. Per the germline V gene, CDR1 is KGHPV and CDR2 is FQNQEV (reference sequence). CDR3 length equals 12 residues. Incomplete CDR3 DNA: TGTGCCAGCAGTCTTGGGGGGAGGGAACAGTAC. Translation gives CASSLGGREQY. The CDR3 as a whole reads CASSLGGREQYF.

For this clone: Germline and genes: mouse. The part of the CDR3 DNA that was read is TGTGCAAGCAGCTCCGAAAACACCTTGTAC. This encodes CASSSENTLY. The full CDR3 protein is CASSSENTLYF. The chain joins TRBV16 to TRBJ2-4; no definite D call. The CDR3 end is not reached by the read, which stops 1 residue before it; the germline J gene fills it in. Trimming cost V 4 bases and J 4 bases, with 3 bases left between them. The CDR3 covers 11 residues. Germline-derived CDR1 and CDR2 are SGHSA and FRNQAP.

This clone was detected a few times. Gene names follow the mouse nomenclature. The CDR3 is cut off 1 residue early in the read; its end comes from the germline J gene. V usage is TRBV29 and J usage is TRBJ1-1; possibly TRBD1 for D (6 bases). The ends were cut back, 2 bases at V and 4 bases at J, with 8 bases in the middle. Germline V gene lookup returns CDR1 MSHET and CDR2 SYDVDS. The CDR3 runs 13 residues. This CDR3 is CASSLNRATEVFF. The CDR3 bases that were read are TGTGCTAGCAGTTTAAACAGGGCCACAGAAGTCTTC.

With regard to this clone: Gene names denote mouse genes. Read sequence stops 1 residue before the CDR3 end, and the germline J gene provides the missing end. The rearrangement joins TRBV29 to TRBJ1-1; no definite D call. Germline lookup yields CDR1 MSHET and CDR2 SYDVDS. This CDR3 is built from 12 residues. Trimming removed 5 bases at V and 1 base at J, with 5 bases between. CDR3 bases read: TGTGCTAGCAGTAACAGGAACACAGAAGTCTTC. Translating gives CASSNRNTEVF. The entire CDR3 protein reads CASSNRNTEVFF.

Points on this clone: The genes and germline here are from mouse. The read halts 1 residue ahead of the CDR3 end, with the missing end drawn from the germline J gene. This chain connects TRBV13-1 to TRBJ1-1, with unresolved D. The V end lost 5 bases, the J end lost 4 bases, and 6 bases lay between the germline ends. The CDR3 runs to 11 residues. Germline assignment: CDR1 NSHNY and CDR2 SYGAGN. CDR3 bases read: TGTGCCAGCAGAGGGTTCACAGAAGTCTTC. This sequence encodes CASRGFTEVF. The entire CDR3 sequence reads CASRGFTEVFF.

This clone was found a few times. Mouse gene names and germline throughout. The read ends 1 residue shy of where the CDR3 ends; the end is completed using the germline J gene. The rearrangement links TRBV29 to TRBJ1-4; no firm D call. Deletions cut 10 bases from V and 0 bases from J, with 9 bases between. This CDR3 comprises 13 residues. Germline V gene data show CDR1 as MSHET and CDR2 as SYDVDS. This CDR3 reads CATGRISNERLFF. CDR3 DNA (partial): TGTGCTACGGGCCGGATTTCCAACGAAAGATTATTT.

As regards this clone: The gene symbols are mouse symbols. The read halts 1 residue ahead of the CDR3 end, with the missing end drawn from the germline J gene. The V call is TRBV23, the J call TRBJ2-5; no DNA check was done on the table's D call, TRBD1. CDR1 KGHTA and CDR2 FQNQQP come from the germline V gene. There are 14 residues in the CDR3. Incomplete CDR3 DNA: TGCTCCAGCAGTATACAGATTAACCAAGACACCCAGTAC. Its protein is CSSSIQINQDTQY. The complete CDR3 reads CSSSIQINQDTQYF.

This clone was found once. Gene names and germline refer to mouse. Incomplete CDR3 DNA: TGTGCCAGCAGCCAAGACCCAAACACAGAAGTCTTC. Amino acids: CASSQDPNTEVF. The entire CDR3 protein is CASSQDPNTEVFF. This rearrangement joins TRBV5 to TRBJ1-1; no reliable D call. The read finishes 1 residue shy of the CDR3 end, and the germline J gene is used to complete it. The CDR3 consists of 13 residues. From germline, CDR1 is LGHNA and CDR2 YNLKQL (reference sequence). V was cut by 0 bases and J by 0 bases, with 2 bases left in between.

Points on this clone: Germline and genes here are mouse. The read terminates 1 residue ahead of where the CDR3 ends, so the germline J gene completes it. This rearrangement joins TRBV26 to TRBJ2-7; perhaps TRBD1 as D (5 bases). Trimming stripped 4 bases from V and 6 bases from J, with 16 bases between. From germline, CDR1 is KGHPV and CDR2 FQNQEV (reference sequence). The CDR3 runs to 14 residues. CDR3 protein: CASSPHAPGREQYF. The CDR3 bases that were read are TGTGCCAGCAGTCCACACGCCCCAGGGCGTGAACAGTAC.

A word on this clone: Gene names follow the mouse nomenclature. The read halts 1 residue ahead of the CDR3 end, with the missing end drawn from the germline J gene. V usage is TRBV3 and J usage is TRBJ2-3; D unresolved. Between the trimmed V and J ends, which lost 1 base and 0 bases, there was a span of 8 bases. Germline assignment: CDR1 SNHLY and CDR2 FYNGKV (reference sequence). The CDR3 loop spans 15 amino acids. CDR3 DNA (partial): TGTGCCAGCAGCTTAGATGGGAGTAGTGCAGAAACGCTGTAT. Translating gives CASSLDGSSAETLY. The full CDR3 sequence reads CASSLDGSSAETLYF.

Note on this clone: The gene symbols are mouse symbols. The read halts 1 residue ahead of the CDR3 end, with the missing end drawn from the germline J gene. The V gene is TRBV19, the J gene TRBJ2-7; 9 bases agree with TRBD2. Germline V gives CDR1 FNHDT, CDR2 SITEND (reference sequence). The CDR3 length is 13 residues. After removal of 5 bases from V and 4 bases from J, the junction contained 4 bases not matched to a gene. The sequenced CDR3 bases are TGTGCCAGCAGACCAGACTGGGGGTATGAACAGTAC. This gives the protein CASRPDWGYEQY. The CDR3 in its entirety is CASRPDWGYEQYF.

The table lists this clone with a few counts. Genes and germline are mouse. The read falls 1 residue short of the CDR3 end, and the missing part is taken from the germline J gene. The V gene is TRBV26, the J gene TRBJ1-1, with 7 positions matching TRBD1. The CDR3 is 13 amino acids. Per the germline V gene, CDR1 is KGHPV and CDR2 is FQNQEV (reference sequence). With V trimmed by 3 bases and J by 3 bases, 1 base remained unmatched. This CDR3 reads CASSLGQDTEVFF. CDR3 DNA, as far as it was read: TGTGCCAGCAGTCTAGGACAGGACACAGAAGTCTTC. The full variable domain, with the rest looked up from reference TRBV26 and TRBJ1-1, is NSKVIQTPRYLVKGQGQKAKMRCIPEKGHPVVFWYQQNKNNEFKFLINFQNQEVLQQIDMTEKRFSAECPSNSPCSLEIQSSEAGDSALYLCASSLGQDTEVFFGKGTRLTVV.

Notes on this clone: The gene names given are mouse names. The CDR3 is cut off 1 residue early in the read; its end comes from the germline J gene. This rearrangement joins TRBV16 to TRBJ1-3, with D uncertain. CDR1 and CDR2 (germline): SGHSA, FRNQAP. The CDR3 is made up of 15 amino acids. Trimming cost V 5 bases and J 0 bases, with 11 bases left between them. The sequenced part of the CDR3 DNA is TGTGCAAGCAGCCAATCACAAATTTCTGGAAATACGCTCTAT. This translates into CASSQSQISGNTLY. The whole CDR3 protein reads CASSQSQISGNTLYF.

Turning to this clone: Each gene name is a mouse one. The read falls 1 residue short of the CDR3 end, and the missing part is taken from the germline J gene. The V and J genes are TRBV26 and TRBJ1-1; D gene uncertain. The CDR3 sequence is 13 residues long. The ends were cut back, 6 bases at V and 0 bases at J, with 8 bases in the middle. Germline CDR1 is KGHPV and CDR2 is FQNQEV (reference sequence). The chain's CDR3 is CASSHTANTEVFF. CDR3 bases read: TGTGCCAGCAGCCACACTGCAAACACAGAAGTCTTC.

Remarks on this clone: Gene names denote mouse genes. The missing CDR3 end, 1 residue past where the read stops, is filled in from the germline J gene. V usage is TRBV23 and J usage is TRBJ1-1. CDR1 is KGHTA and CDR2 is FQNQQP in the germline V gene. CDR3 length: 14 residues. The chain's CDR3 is CSSSQSGEGTEVFF. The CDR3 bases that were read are TGCTCCAGCAGTCAATCGGGGGAGGGCACAGAAGTCTTC.

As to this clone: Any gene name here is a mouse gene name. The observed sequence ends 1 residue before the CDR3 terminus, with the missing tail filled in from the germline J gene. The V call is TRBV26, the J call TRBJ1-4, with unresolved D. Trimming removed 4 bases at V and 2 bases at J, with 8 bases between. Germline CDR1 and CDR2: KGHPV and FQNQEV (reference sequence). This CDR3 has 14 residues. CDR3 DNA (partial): TGTGCCAGCAGTCCCGGCGGGTCCAACGAAAGATTATTT. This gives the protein CASSPGGSNERLF. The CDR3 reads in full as CASSPGGSNERLFF.